This paragraph covers one T cell receptor beta chain sequence. The record originates from a study of blood T cells in healthy people across ages. Study details: Template switching captured about one barcoded beta molecule per two T cells.

The V and J ends lost 5 bases and 2 bases respectively, with 16 bases between them. The CDR3 is 16 amino acids. It was with a sample-barcoded 5' primer and a J-beta primer mix that a second PCR of roughly 6 to 12 cycles was run. MiXCR, applied by TCRdb to the 5' RACE reads, yields one record per CDR3 protein. The data hold roughly 1.9 million distinct CDR3 sequences, with 30% to 40% observed a single time. The material sequenced was blood. The V call is TRBV12-3 or TRBV12-4, the J call TRBJ1-5; D gene uncertain. The sequence came from a human donor in good health. Here the CDR3 reads CASSPIWSKRNQPQHF. The CDR3 region has the DNA TGTGCCAGCAGTCCTATTTGGTCCAAGCGCAATCAGCCCCAGCATTTT.